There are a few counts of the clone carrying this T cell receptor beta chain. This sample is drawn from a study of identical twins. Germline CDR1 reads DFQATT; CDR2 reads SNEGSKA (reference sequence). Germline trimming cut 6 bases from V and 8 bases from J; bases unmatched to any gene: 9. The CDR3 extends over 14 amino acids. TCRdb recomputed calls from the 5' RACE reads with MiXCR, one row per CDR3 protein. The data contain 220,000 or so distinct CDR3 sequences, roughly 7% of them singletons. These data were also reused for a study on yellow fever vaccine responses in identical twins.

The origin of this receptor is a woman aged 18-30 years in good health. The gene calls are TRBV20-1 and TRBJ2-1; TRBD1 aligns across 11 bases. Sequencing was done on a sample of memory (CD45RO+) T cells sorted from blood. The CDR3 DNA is TGCAGTGCCAGTCCAGGACAGGGGGCCTATGAGCAGTTCTTC. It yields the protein CSASPGQGAYEQFF.